The present entry profiles one TCR beta chain with its context. The data stem from a study of blood T cell repertoires in COVID-19. Study-wide context: Collection of acute and convalescent COVID-19 samples took place in the United States, Italy and Spain. T cells, B-cell-depleted T cells, or PBMCs provided the cDNA or gDNA that served as material.

Study processing details: Nucleated cell counts were estimated from reference gene primer amplification. Assay: immunoSEQ multiplex PCR; the TCRdb copy retains only in-frame clones and omits some. For V, J and clone size, that table is used; D and trimming come from the DNA. The sample has some 300,000 clones, 85% to 90% seen once; the top ten hold about 1%. Those enrolled in Seattle joined during active infection and were followed longitudinally afterward. The TCR sequence derives from a woman in her forties with COVID-19, enrolled during active disease. The sequencing input was peripheral blood.

CDR3 DNA: TGTGCCAGCTCACTAGCGGGAGGGCCTGGAACAGATACGCAGTATTTT. Protein: CASSLAGGPGTDTQYF. The V call is TRBV18, the J call TRBJ2-3; TRBD2 matches 11 bases. The V gene end was trimmed by 4 bases and the J gene end by 3 bases; junction bases not matched to a gene: 6. This CDR3 region has 16 residues. Germline-derived CDR1 and CDR2 are KGHSH and LQKENI.